This entry is about one TCR beta chain. Germline CDR1 and CDR2: LGHDT and YNNKEL (reference sequence). The V gene lost 2 bases and the J gene lost 1 base, with 24 bases spanning the gap. This CDR3 is built from 19 residues. Clones were sequenced by immunoSEQ multiplex PCR, and TCRdb holds only the in-frame ones, with some missing. Of around 250,000 clones detected, approximately 80% appear once; the ten largest clones hold around 3.5%. The data derive from a study of blood T cell repertoires in COVID-19. Study context: COVID-19 samples collected from the United States, Italy and Spain covered acute and convalescent phases. T cells, B-cell-depleted T cells, or PBMCs supplied cDNA or gDNA.

The V call is TRBV3-1 (or the pseudogene TRBV3-2), the J call TRBJ2-7; possible D gene TRBD2, 5 bases. The clonotype originates from a woman aged 18-35 years with acute or convalescent COVID-19. The sequencing sample was made of peripheral blood. The DNA of the CDR3 is TGTGCCAGCAGCCAAAGTCCCCCCCTGTTGGGCGGGCCATCCTACGAGCAGTACTTC. Translation: CASSQSPPLLGGPSYEQYF.